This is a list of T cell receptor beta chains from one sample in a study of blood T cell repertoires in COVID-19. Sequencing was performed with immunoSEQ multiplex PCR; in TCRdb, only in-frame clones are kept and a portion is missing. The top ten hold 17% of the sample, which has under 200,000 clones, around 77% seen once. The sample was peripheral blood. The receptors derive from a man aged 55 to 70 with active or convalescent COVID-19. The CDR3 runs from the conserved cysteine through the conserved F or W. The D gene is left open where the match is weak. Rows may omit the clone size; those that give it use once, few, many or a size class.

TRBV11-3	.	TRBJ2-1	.	CASSSGLSHNEQFF	TGTGCCAGCAGCTCCGGACTTTCCCACAATGAGCAGTTCTTC
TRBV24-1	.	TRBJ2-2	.	CATSPTVPNTGELFF	TGTGCCACCAGTCCGACAGTTCCGAACACCGGGGAGCTGTTTTTT
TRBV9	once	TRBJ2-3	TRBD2	CASSVVSSSGAGDTQYF	TGTGCCAGCAGCGTAGTTTCTTCTAGCGGGGCTGGGGATACGCAGTATTTT
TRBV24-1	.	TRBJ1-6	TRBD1	CATSDLRGRNSPLHF	TGTGCCACCAGTGATTTAAGGGGGCGTAATTCACCCCTCCACTTT
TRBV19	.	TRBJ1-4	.	CASNDQREKLFF	TGTGCCAGTAACGATCAACGGGAAAAACTGTTTTTT
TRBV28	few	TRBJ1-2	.	CASRPTGYGGYTF	TGTGCCAGCAGACCGACCGGGTATGGTGGCTACACCTTC
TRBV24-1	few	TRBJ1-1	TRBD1	CATSAQGAEAFF	TGTGCCACCAGTGCTCAGGGGGCTGAAGCTTTCTTT
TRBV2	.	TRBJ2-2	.	CASQADGELFF	TGTGCCAGCCAAGCTGACGGGGAGCTGTTTTTT
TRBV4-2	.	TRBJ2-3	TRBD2	CASSLRGGRNSDTQYF	TGTGCCAGCAGCCTCCGGGGCGGGAGAAATTCAGATACGCAGTATTTT
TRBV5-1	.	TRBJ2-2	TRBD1	CASRDGTGGRTGELFF	TGCGCCAGCAGGGACGGGACAGGGGGCCGGACCGGGGAGCTGTTTTTT
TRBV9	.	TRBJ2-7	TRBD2	CASSVGTSGIDEQYF	TGTGCCAGCAGCGTAGGGACTAGCGGGATAGACGAGCAGTACTTC
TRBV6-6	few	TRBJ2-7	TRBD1	CASSYEGARSYEQYF	TGTGCCAGCAGTTACGAGGGGGCTAGGTCCTACGAGCAGTACTTC
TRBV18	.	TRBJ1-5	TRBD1	CASSPGTAGQPQHF	TGTGCCAGCTCACCCGGGACAGCGGGTCAGCCCCAGCATTTT
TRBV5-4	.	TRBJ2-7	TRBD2	CASSLAGRLAVYEQYF	TGTGCCAGCAGCTTGGCCGGGAGACTAGCGGTCTACGAGCAGTACTTC
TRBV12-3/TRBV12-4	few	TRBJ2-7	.	CASSLALYHEQYF	TGTGCCAGCAGTTTAGCTCTCTATCACGAGCAGTACTTC
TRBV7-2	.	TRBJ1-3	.	CASSLRGASGNTIYF	TGTGCCAGCAGCTTACGGGGGGCATCAGGAAACACCATATATTTT
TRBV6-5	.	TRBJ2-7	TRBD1	CASSPTGTGEYF	TGTGCCAGCAGTCCCACAGGTACAGGGGAGTACTTC
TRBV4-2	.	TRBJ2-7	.	CASSPRASYEQYF	TGTGCCAGCAGCCCGAGGGCCTCCTACGAGCAGTACTTC
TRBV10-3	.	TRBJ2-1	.	CAISESGTRGNEQFF	TGTGCCATCAGTGAGTCCGGGACCCGCGGGAATGAACAGTTCTTC
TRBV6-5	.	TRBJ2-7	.	CASSYVRARPYEQYF	TGTGCCAGCAGTTACGTCAGGGCACGTCCCTACGAGCAGTACTTC
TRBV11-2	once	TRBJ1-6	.	CASSLGGGSPLHF	TGTGCCAGCAGCTTAGGAGGGGGTTCACCCCTCCACTTT
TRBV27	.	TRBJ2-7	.	CASSFSLLESYEQYF	TGTGCCAGCAGTTTTTCACTGCTCGAATCCTACGAGCAGTACTTC
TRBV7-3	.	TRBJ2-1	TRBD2	CASSLKPAGGAQFF	TGTGCCAGCAGCTTAAAGCCAGCGGGAGGGGCGCAGTTCTTC
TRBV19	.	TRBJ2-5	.	CASSIRAGLQETQYF	TGTGCCAGTAGTATAAGGGCGGGCCTCCAAGAGACCCAGTACTTC
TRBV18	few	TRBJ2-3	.	CASSPLVSGTDTQYF	TGTGCCAGCTCACCTCTCGTCAGCGGCACAGATACGCAGTATTTT
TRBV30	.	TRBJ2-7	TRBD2	CAWSVLAGVNEQYF	TGTGCCTGGAGTGTACTAGCGGGAGTCAACGAGCAGTACTTC
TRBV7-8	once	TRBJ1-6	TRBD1	CASSSGTGNSPLHF	TGTGCCAGCAGCTCGGGGACAGGGAATTCACCCCTCCACTTT
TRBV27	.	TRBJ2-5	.	CASSPEWGVQETQYF	TGTGCCAGCAGTCCCGAATGGGGGGTTCAAGAGACCCAGTACTTC
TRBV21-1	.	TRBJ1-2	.	CASSLGYTF	TGTGCCAGCAGCCTTGGCTACACCTTC
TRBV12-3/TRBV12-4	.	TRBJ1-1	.	CASSFDRNTEAFF	TGTGCCAGCAGTTTTGACAGGAACACTGAAGCTTTCTTT
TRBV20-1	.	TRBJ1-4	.	CSASNRELNEKLFF	TGCAGTGCTAGTAACAGGGAGCTTAATGAAAAACTGTTTTTT
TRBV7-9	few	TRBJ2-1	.	CASSLGGISSYNEQFF	TGTGCCAGCAGCTTAGGAGGGATTAGCTCCTACAATGAGCAGTTCTTC
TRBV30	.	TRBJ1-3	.	CAWSVHSGNTIYF	TGTGCCTGGAGTGTACACTCTGGAAACACCATATATTTT
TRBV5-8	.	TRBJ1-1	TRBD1	CASSSDRALTEAFF	TGTGCCAGCAGTTCGGACAGGGCCCTCACTGAAGCTTTCTTT
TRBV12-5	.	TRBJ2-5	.	CASSPGPGLETQYF	TGTGCTAGTTCGCCGGGCCCGGGACTAGAGACCCAGTACTTC
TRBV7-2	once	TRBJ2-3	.	CASSLGAEDTQYF	TGTGCCAGCAGCTTAGGAGCGGAGGATACGCAGTATTTT
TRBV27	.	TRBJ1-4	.	CASSRGGHEKLFF	TGTGCCAGCAGTCGGGGGGGCCATGAAAAACTGTTTTTT
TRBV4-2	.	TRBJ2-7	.	CASSQEGSSYEQYF	TGTGCCAGCAGCCAAGAGGGCTCCTCCTACGAGCAGTACTTC
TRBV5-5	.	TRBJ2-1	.	CASSLTDRLRNEQFF	TGTGCCAGCAGCTTGACCGACAGGCTTCGCAATGAGCAGTTCTTC
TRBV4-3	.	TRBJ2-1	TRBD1	CASSQDRAGGYNEQFF	TGCGCCAGCAGCCAAGATCGGGCAGGGGGTTACAATGAGCAGTTCTTC
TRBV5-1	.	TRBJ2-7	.	CASSFVGDEQYF	TGCGCCAGCAGCTTCGTAGGGGACGAGCAGTACTTC
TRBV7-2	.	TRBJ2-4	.	CASSREGTGWAKNIQYF	TGTGCCAGCAGCCGGGAGGGGACAGGGTGGGCCAAAAACATTCAGTACTTC
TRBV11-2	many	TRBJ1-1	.	CASSSHKGAEAFF	TGTGCCAGCAGCTCCCATAAGGGGGCTGAAGCTTTCTTT
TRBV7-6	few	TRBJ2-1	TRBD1	CASSLARGINNEQFF	TGTGCCAGCAGCTTAGCCAGGGGGATTAACAATGAGCAGTTCTTC
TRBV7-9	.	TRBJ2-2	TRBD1	CASSPRTGVTGELFF	TGTGCCAGCAGCCCCCGGACAGGGGTCACCGGGGAGCTGTTTTTT
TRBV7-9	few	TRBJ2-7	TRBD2	CASSLVLAGGTGYEQYF	TGTGCCAGCAGCTTAGTACTAGCGGGAGGGACCGGCTACGAGCAGTACTTC
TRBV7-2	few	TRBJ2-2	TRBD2	CASSLDPSGGVRGTGELFF	TGTGCCAGCAGCTTAGACCCCTCCGGGGGGGTGAGAGGGACCGGGGAGCTGTTTTTT
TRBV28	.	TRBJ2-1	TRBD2	CASSPTGTSGRNEQFF	TGTGCCAGCAGTCCCACCGGGACTAGCGGGAGGAATGAGCAGTTCTTC
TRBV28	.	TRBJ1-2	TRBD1	CASSFTGGANYGYTF	TGTGCCAGCAGCTTTACAGGGGGTGCTAACTATGGCTACACCTTC
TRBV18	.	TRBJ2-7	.	CASSPDIYEQYF	TGTGCCAGCTCACCAGACATCTACGAGCAGTACTTC
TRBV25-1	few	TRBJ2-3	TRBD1	CASRKTGGTDTQYF	TGTGCCAGCAGAAAGACAGGGGGCACCGATACGCAGTATTTT
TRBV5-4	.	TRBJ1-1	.	CASSLGGALNTEAFF	TGTGCCAGCAGCTTGGGAGGAGCCCTGAACACTGAAGCTTTCTTT
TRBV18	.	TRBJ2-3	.	CASSPSAGTDTQYF	TGTGCCAGCTCACCTTCCGCGGGTACAGATACGCAGTATTTT
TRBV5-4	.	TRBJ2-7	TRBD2	CASSPRLGGGYEQYF	TGTGCCAGCAGCCCCCGATTGGGGGGGGGTTACGAGCAGTACTTC
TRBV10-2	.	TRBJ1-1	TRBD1	CASSETGQGTIEAFF	TGCGCCAGCAGTGAGACAGGACAGGGTACCATTGAAGCTTTCTTT
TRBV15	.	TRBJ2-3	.	CATSREGPAADTQYF	TGTGCCACCAGCAGGGAGGGCCCCGCGGCAGATACGCAGTATTTT
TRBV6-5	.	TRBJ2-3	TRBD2	CASRLAGGSDTQYF	TGTGCCAGCAGATTAGCGGGAGGTTCGGATACGCAGTATTTT
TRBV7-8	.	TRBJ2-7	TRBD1	CASSSYPGTGKYEQYF	TGTGCCAGCAGTTCCTACCCCGGGACAGGGAAGTACGAGCAGTACTTC
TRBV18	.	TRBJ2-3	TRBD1	CASSPGTGGLPGTDTQYF	TGTGCCAGCTCCCCCGGGACAGGGGGACTACCCGGCACAGATACGCAGTATTTT
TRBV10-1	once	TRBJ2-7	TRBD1	CASKIQGSGSYEQYF	TGCGCCAGCAAGATACAGGGGAGCGGCTCCTACGAGCAGTACTTC